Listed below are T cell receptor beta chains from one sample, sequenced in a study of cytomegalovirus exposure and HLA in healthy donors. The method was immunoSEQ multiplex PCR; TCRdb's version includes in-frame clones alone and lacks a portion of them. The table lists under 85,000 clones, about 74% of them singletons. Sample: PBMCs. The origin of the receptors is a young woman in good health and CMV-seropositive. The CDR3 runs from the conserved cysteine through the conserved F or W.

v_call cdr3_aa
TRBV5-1 CASSLGQGKNTEAFF
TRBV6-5 CASREGTGGFGYTF
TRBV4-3 CASSLSRRDGDEQYF
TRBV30 CAGRGGPETFF
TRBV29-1 CSGQRLEGEQFF
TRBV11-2 CASSLAGNLYEQYF
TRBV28 CASTPGGPYGYTF
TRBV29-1 CSVTGLGGSYGYTF
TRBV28 CASSFGQGPRYQPQHF
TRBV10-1 CASSERTSGRGFLSGANVLTF
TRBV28 CASSLRYGDEQYF
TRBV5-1 CASSLGGVNTEAFF
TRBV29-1 CSVVQAPFPYEQYF
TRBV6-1 CASSVSGWGDTQYF
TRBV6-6 CASRLPDRGTQPQHF
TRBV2 CASAEVLTGGAFLNTEAFF
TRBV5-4 CASRNGGSTSGAYEQYF
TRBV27 CASSLAPDNEQFF
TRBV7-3 CASSPPGGTAFF
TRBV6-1 CASSVAGQGNQPQHF
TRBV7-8 CASSLDRGRTDTQYF
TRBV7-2 CASSLFHTGTGGDEQYF
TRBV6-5 CASSSGGAQPQHF
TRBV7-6 CASSAGLAGHNEQFF
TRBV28 CASSLTGPGNTIYF
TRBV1 CTSSLEGAIGSYNEQFF
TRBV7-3 CASSAGSRETQYF
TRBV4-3 CASSQDVVNTIYF
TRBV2 CASSGGLAGVAEQYF
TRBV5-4 CASSLPSIGTDTQYF
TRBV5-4 CASRVSGRPGELFF
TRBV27 CASSSRDSTGELFF
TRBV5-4 CASSGRAGGPSYEQYF
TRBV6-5 CASSYPGRGQYF
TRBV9 CASSPGGASYEQYF
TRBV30 CATGDREQYF
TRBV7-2 CASSSGPNEKLFF
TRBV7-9 CASSSGQGLRKQYF
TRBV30 CAWKTGGRSYEQYF
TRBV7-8 CASSGRQGGGTDTQYF
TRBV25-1 CASSAGPNYGYTF